This T cell receptor beta chain came from a study of T-cell memory formation after mild COVID-19. Study-wide points: SARS-CoV-2 specificity of second-wave clones peaking day 37 was unconfirmed. Clones contracting across day 15 to 85 had a balanced CD4/CD8 profile; later expanding clones leaned CD4+. Contracting CD8+ clones were enriched in EMRA, CD4+ mainly in CM and EM.

Worth noting for this clonotype: The antigen is not known.

From the 5' RACE reads, TCRdb called clonotypes with MiXCR, one entry per CDR3 protein. The data contain roughly 240,000 distinct CDR3 sequences, about 17% of them singletons. This CDR3 spans 15 amino acids. The ends lost 6 bases at V and 4 bases at J; junction bases unmatched: 8. The germline V gene has CDR1 SQVTM and CDR2 ANQGSEA. The chain has TRBV29-1 and TRBJ2-6, with TRBD1 identical over 8 bases. The sample comprised PBMCs or a T cell subset sorted from them (not recorded which). This clonotype was sampled from a young man who had mild COVID-19 (a few samples of this study predate the infection). Cell type and time point are not known. The CDR3 DNA reads TGCAGCGTGAGGGAGACAGGGGACGGGGCCAACGTCCTGACTTTC. Amino acid sequence: CSVRETGDGANVLTF.